What follows describes a single T cell receptor (beta chain). The antigen is not known. Preparation methods for the bulk TCR libraries were those previously described, with listed TCR primers. Via MiXCR, TCRdb re-called the PCR reads, giving one row per CDR3 protein. The sample has 400,000 to 600,000 distinct CDR3 sequences; about a quarter are singletons. This entry comes from a study of molecular identifiers for immune sequencing clone quantification. Study-level results: A shared barcode on identical TCR molecules could lead to underestimated sizes for highly expanded clones.

A CD8+CD4-CCR7+CD45RA+ phenotype served as the sorting definition for naive CD8 T cells. V lost 0 bases, J lost 1 base, and 9 bases lay in between. CDR3 length equals 15 residues. Germline V gives CDR1 MNHEY, CDR2 SVGEGT. The chain combines TRBV6-2 or TRBV6-3 with TRBJ1-1, with D unclear. Sequenced input: naive CD8+ T cells from blood, with Jurkat cell RNA spiked in. Subset here: FACS-sorted CD8+CD4-CCR7+CD45RA+ naive T cells. The sequence was collected from a human donor in good health. Some libraries in this study had Jurkat cell RNA spiked in. For the CDR3, the DNA is TGTGCCAGCAGTTACTCCCTTAGCGGGAACACTGAAGCTTTCTTT. This translates into CASSYSLSGNTEAFF.